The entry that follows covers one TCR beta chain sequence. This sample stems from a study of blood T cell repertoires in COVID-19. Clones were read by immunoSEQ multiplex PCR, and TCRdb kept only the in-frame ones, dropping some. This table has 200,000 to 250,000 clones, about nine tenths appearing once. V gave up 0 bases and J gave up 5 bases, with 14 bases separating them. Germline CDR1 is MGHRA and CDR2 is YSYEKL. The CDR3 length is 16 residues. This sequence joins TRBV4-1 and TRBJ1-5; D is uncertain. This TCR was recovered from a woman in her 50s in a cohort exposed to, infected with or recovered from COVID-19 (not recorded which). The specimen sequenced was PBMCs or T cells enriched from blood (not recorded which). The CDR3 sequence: CASSQDVALPDQPQHF. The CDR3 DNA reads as TGCGCCAGCAGCCAAGACGTAGCTTTACCGGATCAGCCCCAGCATTTT.